One and the same sample provided the 22 T cell receptor beta chains below, sequenced in a study of T-cell memory formation after mild COVID-19 (dated by TCRdb to about 2021). The library was generated by 5' RACE. TCRdb records Illumina NovaSeq 6000 as the sequencer. In TCRdb, the public reads were trimmed at Q25 with fastp and aligned with MiXCR, with productive beta chains retained. When rows share a CDR3 protein, they turn into one entry using the most common DNA and genes. Here the sample has about 430,000 distinct CDR3 sequences; 15% to 20% occur a single time. The ten most abundant clones make up 20% to 25% of the sample. Sequencing was carried out using PBMCs or a T cell subset sorted from them (not recorded which). Receptor source: a man between 18 and 29 years old who had mild COVID-19 (a few samples of this study predate the infection). The sample titles of this study are shuffled in the database, so cell type and time point are left out; the donor was told from shared clones.

This chain uses TRBV10-3 with TRBJ1-4; D may be TRBD1 (6 bases). Trimming shortened V by 10 bases and J by 4 bases, and 16 bases separated the two germline ends. The CDR3 extends over 14 amino acids. Germline V gene sequence: CDR1 ENHRY, CDR2 SYGVKD. Written as DNA, the CDR3 is TGTGCCACCAGGCGGACAGATAATAATGAAAAACTGTTTTTT. It specifies CATRRTDNNEKLFF.

The chain links TRBV7-9 to TRBJ1-4; TRBD1 is a possible D gene (6 bases). V gave up 3 bases and J gave up 4 bases, with 15 bases separating them. Germline lookup yields CDR1 SEHNR and CDR2 FQNEAQ (reference sequence). The CDR3 has 16 residues. CDR3 in DNA: TGTGCCAGCAGCTTGAAGGGTGCAGGGGTTAATGAAAAACTGTTTTTT. It codes for CASSLKGAGVNEKLFF.

The chain is built from TRBV28 and TRBJ1-1, with D possibly TRBD1 on 6 matching bases. The CDR3 runs 13 residues. V was shortened by 3 bases and J by 10 bases, with 15 bases between the two germline ends. Germline CDR1 is MDHEN and CDR2 is SYDVKM. CDR3 nucleotide sequence: TGTGCCAGCAGTTTTTGGATGGGGGCGGGAGCTTTCTTT. Translation: CASSFWMGAGAFF.

There are many counts of this clonotype. This chain joins TRBV5-1 and TRBJ2-1; 8 bases agree with TRBD2. The V and J ends lost 3 bases and 4 bases, in that order; junction bases with no gene match: 9. This CDR3 is built from 16 residues. Germline lookup yields CDR1 SGHRS and CDR2 YFSETQ. CDR3 nucleotides: TGCGCCAGCAGCTCAACCGGGGCTAGCGGGTACAATGAGCAGTTCTTC. It yields the protein CASSSTGASGYNEQFF.

The rearrangement links TRBV12-3 or TRBV12-4 to TRBJ2-3, with 8 bases lining up with TRBD1. Trimming at V came to 6 bases and at J to 3 bases, leaving 5 bases not matched to a gene. The CDR3 contains 14 residues. This chain's CDR3 is CASSRTGWTDTQYF. The CDR3 DNA follows: TGTGCCAGCAGCCGGACAGGGTGGACAGATACGCAGTATTTT.

The chain employs TRBV21-1 and TRBJ1-6. TRBV21-1 is a pseudogene locus. This CDR3 contains 15 residues. Written as DNA, the CDR3 is TGTGCCAGCAGCAAAGACGGCCAGGATAATTCACCCCTCCACTTT. Protein product: CASSKDGQDNSPLHF.

This clonotype was seen a few times. The V call is TRBV7-9, the J call TRBJ2-1, with D hard to call. Trimming stripped 0 bases from V and 4 bases from J, with 7 bases between. Germline values: CDR1 SEHNR, CDR2 FQNEAQ (reference sequence). This CDR3 spans 14 amino acids. CDR3 residues: CASSLAPGYNEQFF. The CDR3 region has the DNA TGTGCCAGCAGCTTAGCGCCGGGTTACAATGAGCAGTTCTTC.

This clonotype was seen a handful of times. V and J are TRBV6-5 and TRBJ1-1; 9 bases agree with TRBD1. V lost 5 bases to trimming and J lost 1 base; unmatched junction nucleotides: 5. This CDR3 region has 15 residues. Germline CDR1 reads MNHEY; CDR2 reads SVGAGI. Here the CDR3 reads CASSPWDRENTEAFF. The DNA for the CDR3 is TGTGCCAGCAGTCCGTGGGACAGGGAGAACACTGAAGCTTTCTTT.

There are a few counts of this clonotype. This may stem from a read error, because a much larger clone lies one nucleotide away. The V call is TRBV7-3, the J call TRBJ2-3; 10 bases line up with TRBD2. Trimming at V came to 2 bases and at J to 5 bases, leaving 4 bases not matched to a gene. CDR3 size: 15 residues. The germline gives CDR1 SGHTA, CDR2 FQGTGA. CDR3 region: CASSLLAGAGDTQYF. CDR3 sequence (DNA): TGTGCCAGCAGCTTACTAGCGGGGGCGGGAGATACGCAGTATTTT.

This clonotype was seen only a few times. V and J are TRBV7-9 and TRBJ2-5, with D possibly being TRBD2 (7 bases). CDR1 is SEHNR and CDR2 is FQNEAQ in the germline V gene (reference sequence). The CDR3 has 14 residues. With 5 bases removed from V and 0 bases from J, the gap between germline ends came to 10 bases. The CDR3 DNA reads TGTGCCAGCAGCAAGGGGGGGTACCAAGAGACCCAGTACTTC. Translation: CASSKGGYQETQYF.

The rearrangement uses TRBV7-2 and TRBJ2-3; D not resolved. CDR3 length equals 15 residues. Germline V gene sequence: CDR1 SGHTA, CDR2 FQGNSA. V shed 5 bases and J shed 4 bases, with 16 bases lying between them. CDR3 coding DNA: TGTGCCAGCAGCGTATGGTCCGGGTTGGCAGATACGCAGTATTTT. Translated: CASSVWSGLADTQYF.

This clonotype was detected a few times. The chain recombines TRBV19 with TRBJ2-2; possible D gene TRBD2, 6 bases. V was cut by 4 bases and J by 6 bases, with 6 bases left in between. Germline V CDR1 and CDR2: LNHDA, SQIVND (reference sequence). This CDR3 contains 12 residues. The CDR3 region is CASSRLAGELFF. For the CDR3, the DNA is TGTGCCAGTAGTAGACTAGCCGGGGAGCTGTTTTTT.

The V and J genes are TRBV7-2 and TRBJ2-5, with TRBD1 identical over 8 bases. There are 12 residues in the CDR3. Germline lookup yields CDR1 SGHTA and CDR2 FQGNSA. With V trimmed by 5 bases and J by 10 bases, 6 bases remained unmatched. The CDR3 loop reads CASSPDRVIQYF. CDR3 nucleotides: TGTGCCAGCAGCCCGGACAGGGTGATCCAGTACTTC. The full variable domain, its missing parts supplied by reference TRBV7-2 and TRBJ2-5, is GAGVSQSPSNKVTEKGKDVELRCDPISGHTALYWYRQSLGQGLEFLIYFQGNSAPDKSGLPSDRFSAERTGGSVSTLTIQRTQQEDSAVYLCASSPDRVIQYFGPGTRLLVL.

This clonotype was counted at least ten times. The chain couples TRBV4-3 to TRBJ2-3, with 14 bases that match TRBD2. The CDR3 loop spans 17 amino acids. V lost 4 bases to trimming and J lost 5 bases; unmatched junction nucleotides: 8. In germline, CDR1 is LGHNA, CDR2 YSLEER. CDR3 nucleotides: TGCGCCAGCAGCCTTTTGACTAGCGGGGGGGTAGTAGATACGCAGTATTTT. This gives the protein CASSLLTSGGVVDTQYF.

This clonotype has a handful of counts. The chain couples TRBV28 to TRBJ2-7, with a weak D call TRBD1 (6 bases). V was shortened by 5 bases and J by 3 bases, with 8 bases between the two germline ends. The CDR3 is 12 amino acids. Germline V gene sequence: CDR1 MDHEN, CDR2 SYDVKM. CDR3 amino acids: CASSADSYEQYV. The CDR3 DNA follows: TGTGCCAGCAGTGCGGACAGCTACGAGCAGTACGTC.

This clonotype was detected a few times. This rearrangement joins TRBV20-1 to TRBJ2-1; the match to TRBD1 covers 7 bases. This CDR3 contains 17 residues. Looked up from germline, CDR1 is DFQATT and CDR2 is SNEGSKA (reference sequence). The V and J ends lost 5 bases and 0 bases, in that order; junction bases with no gene match: 13. The CDR3 nucleotides read TGCAGTGCTCCCCCCGCCAGGGGGTTCAGCTCCTACAATGAGCAGTTCTTC. Translating it yields CSAPPARGFSSYNEQFF.

In its sample, this clonotype was seen a few times. The genes are TRBV20-1 and TRBJ1-4; D remains ambiguous. This CDR3 contains 12 residues. Germline lookup yields CDR1 DFQATT and CDR2 SNEGSKA (reference sequence). Trimming left V 5 bases short and J 0 bases short, with 4 bases between. The CDR3 sequence is CSADPTNEKLFF. The CDR3 DNA reads TGCAGTGCTGACCCAACTAATGAAAAACTGTTTTTT.

This clonotype came up a few times. The chain has TRBV5-1 and TRBJ2-4, with unresolved D. From germline, CDR1 is SGHRS and CDR2 YFSETQ. The CDR3 runs 16 residues. Trimming took 0 bases from V and 8 from J, leaving 18 bases between them. The CDR3 DNA sequence: TGCGCCAGCAGCTTGGGAGTAGGAGTAGTTTCGGACATTCAGTACTTC. It encodes CASSLGVGVVSDIQYF.

The chain's CDR3 is CASSPDGTSGGAYTDTQYF. CDR3 coding DNA: TGTGCCAGCAGCCCTGACGGGACTAGCGGGGGGGCTTACACAGATACGCAGTATTTT. The V and J genes are TRBV7-9 and TRBJ2-3, with 16 nucleotides matching TRBD2. Per germline, CDR1 SEHNR and CDR2 FQNEAQ (reference sequence). V trimming: 5 bases; J trimming: 2 bases; junction bases outside the gene matches: 10. The CDR3 spans 19 residues.

About this clonotype itself: A much more abundant neighbour one base away suggests this may be a read error. CDR3 region: CASSDSGGAYNEQFF. CDR3 nucleotides: TGTGCCAGCAGTGATAGCGGGGGGGCCTACAATGAGCAGTTCTTC. This sequence joins TRBV6-5 and TRBJ2-1; 11 positions match TRBD2. The V gene's germline CDR1 is MNHEY and CDR2 SVGAGI. The V and J ends lost 5 bases and 2 bases, in that order; junction bases with no gene match: 2. This CDR3 spans 15 amino acids.

This clonotype is a singleton in its sample. This rearrangement joins TRBV19 to TRBJ1-2; 7 bases match TRBD1. Germline values: CDR1 LNHDA, CDR2 SQIVND (reference sequence). The trim removed 4 bases at V and 4 bases at J, leaving 6 bases unmatched. The CDR3 contains 14 residues. CDR3 sequence reads: CASSSSAGGYGYTF. The DNA of the CDR3 is TGTGCCAGTAGTAGCTCCGCAGGGGGCTATGGCTACACCTTC.

The sample holds a few counts of this clonotype. This chain joins TRBV4-1 and TRBJ1-1; 9 bases are shared with TRBD1. Germline loops: CDR1 MGHRA, CDR2 YSYEKL. J lost 4 bases, V lost 3 bases, and 3 bases had no gene match. There are 14 residues in the CDR3. The CDR3 is CASSQPGQGTEAFF. The CDR3 bases are TGCGCCAGCAGCCAGCCGGGACAGGGCACTGAAGCTTTCTTT.